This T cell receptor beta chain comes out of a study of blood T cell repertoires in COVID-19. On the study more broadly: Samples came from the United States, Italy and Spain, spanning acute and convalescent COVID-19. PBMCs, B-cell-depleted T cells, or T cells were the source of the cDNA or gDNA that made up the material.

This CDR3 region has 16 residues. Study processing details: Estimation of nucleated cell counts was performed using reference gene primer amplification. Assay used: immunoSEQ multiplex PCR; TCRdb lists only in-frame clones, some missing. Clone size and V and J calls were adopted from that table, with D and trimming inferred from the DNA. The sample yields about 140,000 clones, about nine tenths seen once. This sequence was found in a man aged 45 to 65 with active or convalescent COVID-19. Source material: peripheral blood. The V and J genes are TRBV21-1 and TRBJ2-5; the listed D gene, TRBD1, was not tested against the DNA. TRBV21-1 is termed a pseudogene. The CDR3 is CASSLRSDRVQETQYF. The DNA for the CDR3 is TGTGCCAGCAGCCTGCGCTCCGACAGGGTTCAAGAGACCCAGTACTTC.